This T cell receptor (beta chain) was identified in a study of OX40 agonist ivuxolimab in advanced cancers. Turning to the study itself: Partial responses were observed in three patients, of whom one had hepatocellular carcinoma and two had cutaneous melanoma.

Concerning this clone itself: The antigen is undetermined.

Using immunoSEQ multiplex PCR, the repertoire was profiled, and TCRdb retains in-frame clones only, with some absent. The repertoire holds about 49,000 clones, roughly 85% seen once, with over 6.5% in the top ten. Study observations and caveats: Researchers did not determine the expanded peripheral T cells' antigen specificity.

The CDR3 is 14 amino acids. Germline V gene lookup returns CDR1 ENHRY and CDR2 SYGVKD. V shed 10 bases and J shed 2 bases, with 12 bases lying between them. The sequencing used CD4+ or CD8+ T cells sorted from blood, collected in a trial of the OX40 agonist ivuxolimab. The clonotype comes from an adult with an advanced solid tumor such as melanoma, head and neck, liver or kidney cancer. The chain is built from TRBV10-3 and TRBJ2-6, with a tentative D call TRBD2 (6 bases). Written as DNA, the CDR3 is TGTGCCACCGGCCCGGGGGCTGGGGCCAACGTCCTGACTTTC. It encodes CATGPGAGANVLTF.